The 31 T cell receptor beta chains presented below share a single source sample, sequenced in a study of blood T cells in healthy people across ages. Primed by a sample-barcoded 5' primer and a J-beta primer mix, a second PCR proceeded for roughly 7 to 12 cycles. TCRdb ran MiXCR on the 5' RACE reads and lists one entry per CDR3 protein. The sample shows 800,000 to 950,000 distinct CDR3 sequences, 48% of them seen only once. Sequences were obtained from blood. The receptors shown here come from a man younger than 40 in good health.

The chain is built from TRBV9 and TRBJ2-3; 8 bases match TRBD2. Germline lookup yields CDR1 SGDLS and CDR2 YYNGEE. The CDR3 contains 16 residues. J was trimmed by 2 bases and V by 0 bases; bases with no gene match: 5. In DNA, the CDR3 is TGTGCCAGCAGCGTAGTGGCGGGGGGTTTCACAGATACGCAGTATTTT. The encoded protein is CASSVVAGGFTDTQYF.

Here the CDR3 DNA reads TGTGCCAGCAGTTTATCGATCCCATTACGAGGAGATACGCAGTATTTT. As protein: CASSLSIPLRGDTQYF. The chain links TRBV27 to TRBJ2-3; no clear D. Germline V gene lookup returns CDR1 MNHEY and CDR2 SMNVEV (reference sequence). CDR3 length: 16 residues. V lost 0 bases to trimming and J lost 5 bases, with 15 bases between them.

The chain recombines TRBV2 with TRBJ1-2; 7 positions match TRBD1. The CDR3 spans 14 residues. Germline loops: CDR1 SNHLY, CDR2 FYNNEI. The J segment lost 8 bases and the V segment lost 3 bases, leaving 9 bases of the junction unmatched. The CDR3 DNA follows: TGTGCCAGCAGTGAGGGGACAGTTTTCAGCGGCTACACCTTC. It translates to CASSEGTVFSGYTF.

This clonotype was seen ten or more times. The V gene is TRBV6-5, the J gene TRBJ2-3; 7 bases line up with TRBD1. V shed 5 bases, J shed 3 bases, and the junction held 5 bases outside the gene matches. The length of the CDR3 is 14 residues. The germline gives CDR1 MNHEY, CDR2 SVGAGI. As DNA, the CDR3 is TGTGCCAGCAGTCGACTGACAGGGACAGATACGCAGTATTTT. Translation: CASSRLTGTDTQYF.

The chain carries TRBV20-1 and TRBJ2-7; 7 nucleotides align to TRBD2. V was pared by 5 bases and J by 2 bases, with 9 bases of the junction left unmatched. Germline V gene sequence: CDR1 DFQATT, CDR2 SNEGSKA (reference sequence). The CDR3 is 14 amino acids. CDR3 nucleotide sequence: TGCAGTGCTTGGGGGGGGACGCTTACCTACGAGCAGTACTTC. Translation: CSAWGGTLTYEQYF.

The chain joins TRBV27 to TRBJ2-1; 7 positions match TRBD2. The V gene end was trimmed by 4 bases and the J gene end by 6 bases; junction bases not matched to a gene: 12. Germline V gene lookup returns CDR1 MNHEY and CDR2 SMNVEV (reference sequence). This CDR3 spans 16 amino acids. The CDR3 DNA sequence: TGTGCCAGCAGTTCGCCCCGGGAGCGGGGTTTCAATGAGCAGTTCTTC. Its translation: CASSSPRERGFNEQFF.

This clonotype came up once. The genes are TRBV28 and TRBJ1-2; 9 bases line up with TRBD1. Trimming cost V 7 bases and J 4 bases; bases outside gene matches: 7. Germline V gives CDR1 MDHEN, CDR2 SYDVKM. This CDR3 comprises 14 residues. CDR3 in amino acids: CASTATGGSYGYTF. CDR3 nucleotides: TGTGCCAGCACCGCCACAGGGGGCTCCTATGGCTACACCTTC.

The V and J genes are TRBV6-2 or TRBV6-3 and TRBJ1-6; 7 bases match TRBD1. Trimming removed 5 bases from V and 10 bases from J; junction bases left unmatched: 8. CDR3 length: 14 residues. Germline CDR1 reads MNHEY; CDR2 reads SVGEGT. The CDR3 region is CASSNRGKESPLHF. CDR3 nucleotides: TGTGCCAGCAGTAACAGGGGAAAGGAGTCACCCCTCCACTTT.

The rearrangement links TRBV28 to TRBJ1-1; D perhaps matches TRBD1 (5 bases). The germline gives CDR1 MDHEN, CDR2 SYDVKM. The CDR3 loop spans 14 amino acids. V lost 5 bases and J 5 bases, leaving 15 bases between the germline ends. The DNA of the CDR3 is TGTGCCAGCAGTCCGGGACGGTTTAAGACTGAAGCTTTCTTT. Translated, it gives CASSPGRFKTEAFF.

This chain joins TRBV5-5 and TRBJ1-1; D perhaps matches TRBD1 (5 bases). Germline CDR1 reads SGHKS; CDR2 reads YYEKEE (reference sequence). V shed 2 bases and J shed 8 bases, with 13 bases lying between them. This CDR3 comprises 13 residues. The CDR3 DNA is TGTGCCAGCAGCTTAGCCCAGGGTGGGGAAGCTTTCTTT. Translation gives CASSLAQGGEAFF.

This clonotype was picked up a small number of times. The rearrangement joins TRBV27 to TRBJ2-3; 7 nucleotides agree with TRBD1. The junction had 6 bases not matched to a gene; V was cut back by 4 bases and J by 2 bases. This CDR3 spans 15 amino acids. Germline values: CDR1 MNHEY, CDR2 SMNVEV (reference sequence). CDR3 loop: CASSSDRTLTDTQYF. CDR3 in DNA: TGTGCCAGCAGTTCGGACAGGACGCTCACAGATACGCAGTATTTT.

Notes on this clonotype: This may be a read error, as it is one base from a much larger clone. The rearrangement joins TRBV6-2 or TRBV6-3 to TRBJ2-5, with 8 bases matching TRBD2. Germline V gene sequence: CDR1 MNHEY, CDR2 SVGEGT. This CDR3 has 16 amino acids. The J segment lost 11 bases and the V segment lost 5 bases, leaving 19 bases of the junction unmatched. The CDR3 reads CASSPRGSGEINEQYF. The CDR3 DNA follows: TGTGCCAGCAGTCCGAGGGGTAGCGGGGAAATCAATGAGCAGTACTTC.

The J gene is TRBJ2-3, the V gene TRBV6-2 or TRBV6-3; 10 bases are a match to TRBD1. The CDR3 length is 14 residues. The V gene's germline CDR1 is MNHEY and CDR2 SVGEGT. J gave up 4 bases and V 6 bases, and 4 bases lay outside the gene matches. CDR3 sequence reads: CASRLGTGADTQYF. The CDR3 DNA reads TGTGCCAGCAGGCTCGGGACAGGGGCAGATACGCAGTATTTT.

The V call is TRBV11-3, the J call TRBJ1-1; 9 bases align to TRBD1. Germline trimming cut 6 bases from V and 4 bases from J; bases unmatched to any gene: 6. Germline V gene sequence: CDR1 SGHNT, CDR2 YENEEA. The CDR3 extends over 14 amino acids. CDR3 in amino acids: CASRPTGGFTEAFF. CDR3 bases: TGTGCCAGCAGACCGACAGGGGGGTTCACTGAAGCTTTCTTT.

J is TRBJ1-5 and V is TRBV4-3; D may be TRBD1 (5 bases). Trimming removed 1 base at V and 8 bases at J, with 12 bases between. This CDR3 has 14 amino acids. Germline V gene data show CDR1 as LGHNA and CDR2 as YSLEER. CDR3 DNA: TGCGCCAGCAGCCAAGGGCAGGGAAATGAGCCCCAGCATTTT. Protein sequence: CASSQGQGNEPQHF.

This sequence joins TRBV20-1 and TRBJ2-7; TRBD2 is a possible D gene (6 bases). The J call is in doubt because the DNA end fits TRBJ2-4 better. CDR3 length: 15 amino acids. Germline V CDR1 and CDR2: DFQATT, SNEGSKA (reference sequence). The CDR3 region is CSAPRRDAAKNIQYF. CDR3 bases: TGCAGTGCCCCCCGGAGGGATGCAGCCAAAAACATTCAGTACTTC.

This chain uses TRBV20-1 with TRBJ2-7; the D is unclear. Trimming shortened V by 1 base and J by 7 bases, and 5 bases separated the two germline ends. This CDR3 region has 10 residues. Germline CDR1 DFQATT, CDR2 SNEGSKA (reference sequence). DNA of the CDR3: TGCAGTGCTAGAGCCGGTGAGCAGTACTTC. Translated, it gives CSARAGEQYF.

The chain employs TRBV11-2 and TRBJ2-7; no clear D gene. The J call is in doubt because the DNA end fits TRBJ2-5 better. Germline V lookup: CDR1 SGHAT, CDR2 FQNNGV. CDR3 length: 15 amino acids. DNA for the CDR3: TGTGCCAGCAGCCCCCCGAAGTCCAGTCCGGAGACCCAGTACTTC. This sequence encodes CASSPPKSSPETQYF.

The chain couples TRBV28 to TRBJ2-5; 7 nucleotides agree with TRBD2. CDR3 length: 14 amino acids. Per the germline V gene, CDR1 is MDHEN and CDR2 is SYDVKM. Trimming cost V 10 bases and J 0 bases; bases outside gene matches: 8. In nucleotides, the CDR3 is TGTGCCACACTTTCGCGGGGGTACCAAGAGACCCAGTACTTC. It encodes CATLSRGYQETQYF.

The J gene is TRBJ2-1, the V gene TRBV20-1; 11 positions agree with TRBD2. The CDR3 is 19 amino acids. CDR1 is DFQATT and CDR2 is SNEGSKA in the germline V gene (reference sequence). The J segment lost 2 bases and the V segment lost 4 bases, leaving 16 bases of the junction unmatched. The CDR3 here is CSANPTGTSGPSPYNEQFF. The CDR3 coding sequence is TGCAGTGCTAACCCCACCGGGACTAGCGGACCCTCCCCCTACAATGAGCAGTTCTTC.

CDR3 in amino acids: CASSLTFRQNYGYTF. CDR3 coding DNA: TGTGCCAGCAGCTTAACCTTCCGACAGAACTATGGCTACACCTTC. This chain joins TRBV13 and TRBJ1-2; D perhaps matches TRBD1 (5 bases). CDR3 size: 15 residues. Germline CDR1 and CDR2: PRHDT and FYEKMQ (reference sequence). Trimming shortened V by 2 bases and J by 2 bases, and 12 bases separated the two germline ends.

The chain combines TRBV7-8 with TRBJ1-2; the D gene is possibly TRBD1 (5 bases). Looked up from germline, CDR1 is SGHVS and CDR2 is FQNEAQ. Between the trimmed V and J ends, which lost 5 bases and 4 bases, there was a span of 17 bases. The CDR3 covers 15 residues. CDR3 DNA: TGTGCCAGCAGCCCGTTAGGAACAGGCACCTATGGCTACACCTTC. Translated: CASSPLGTGTYGYTF.

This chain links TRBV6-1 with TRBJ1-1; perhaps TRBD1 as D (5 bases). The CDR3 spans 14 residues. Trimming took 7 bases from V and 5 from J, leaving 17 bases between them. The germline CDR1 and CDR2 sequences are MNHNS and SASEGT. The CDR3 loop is CASNEPTARTEAFF. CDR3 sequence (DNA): TGTGCCAGCAACGAACCGACAGCCAGGACTGAAGCTTTCTTT.

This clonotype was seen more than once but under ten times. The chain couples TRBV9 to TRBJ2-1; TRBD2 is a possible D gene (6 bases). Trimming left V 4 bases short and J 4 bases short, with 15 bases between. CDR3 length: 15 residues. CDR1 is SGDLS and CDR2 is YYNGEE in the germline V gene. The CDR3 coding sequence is TGTGCCAGCAGCAGGTTGGACTACTCTTACAATGAGCAGTTCTTC. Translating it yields CASSRLDYSYNEQFF. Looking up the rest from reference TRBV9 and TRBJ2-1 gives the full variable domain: DSGVTQTPKHLITATGQRVTLRCSPRSGDLSVYWYQQSLDQGLQFLIQYYNGEERAKGNILERFSAQQFPDLHSELNLSSLELGDSALYFCASSRLDYSYNEQFFGPGTRLTVL.

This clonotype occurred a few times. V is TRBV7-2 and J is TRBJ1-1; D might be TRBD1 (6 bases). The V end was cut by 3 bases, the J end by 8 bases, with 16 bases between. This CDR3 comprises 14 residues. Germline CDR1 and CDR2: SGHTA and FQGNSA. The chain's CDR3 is CASSFHPLQGEAFF. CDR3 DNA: TGTGCCAGCAGCTTCCACCCGCTACAGGGAGAAGCTTTCTTT.

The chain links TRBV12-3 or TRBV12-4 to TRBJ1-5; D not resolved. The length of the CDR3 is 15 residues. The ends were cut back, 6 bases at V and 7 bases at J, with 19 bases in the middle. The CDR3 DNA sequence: TGTGCCAGCAGCCACTTGAGTGGGGTTTGGCAGCCCCAGCATTTT. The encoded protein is CASSHLSGVWQPQHF.

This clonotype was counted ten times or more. The chain's CDR3 is CASSFDFYEQYF. The CDR3 nucleotides read TGTGCCAGCAGCTTCGACTTTTACGAGCAGTACTTC. V and J are TRBV7-2 and TRBJ2-7; D remains unclear. V lost 3 bases and J 4 bases, leaving 7 bases between the germline ends. The CDR3 is made up of 12 amino acids. Germline V gene sequence: CDR1 SGHTA, CDR2 FQGNSA.

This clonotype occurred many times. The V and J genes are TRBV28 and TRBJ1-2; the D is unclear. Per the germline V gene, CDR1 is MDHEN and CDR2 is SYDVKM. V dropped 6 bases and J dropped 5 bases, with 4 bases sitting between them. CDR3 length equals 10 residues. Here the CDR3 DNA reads TGTGCCAGCAGCCGATATGGCTACACCTTC. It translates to CASSRYGYTF.

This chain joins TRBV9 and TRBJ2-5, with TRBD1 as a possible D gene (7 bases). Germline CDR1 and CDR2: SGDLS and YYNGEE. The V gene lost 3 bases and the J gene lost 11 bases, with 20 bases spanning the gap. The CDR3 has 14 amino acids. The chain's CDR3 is CASSGGTASREQYF. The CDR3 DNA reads TGTGCCAGCAGCGGGGGGACAGCCTCCCGGGAGCAGTACTTC.

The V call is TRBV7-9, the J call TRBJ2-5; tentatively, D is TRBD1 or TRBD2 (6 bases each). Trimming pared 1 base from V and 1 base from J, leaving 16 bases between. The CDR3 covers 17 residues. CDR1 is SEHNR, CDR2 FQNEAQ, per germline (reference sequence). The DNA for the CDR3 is TGTGCCAGCAGCTTAGGCACCCTGGGGGGCTCCCAAGAGACCCAGTACTTC. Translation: CASSLGTLGGSQETQYF.

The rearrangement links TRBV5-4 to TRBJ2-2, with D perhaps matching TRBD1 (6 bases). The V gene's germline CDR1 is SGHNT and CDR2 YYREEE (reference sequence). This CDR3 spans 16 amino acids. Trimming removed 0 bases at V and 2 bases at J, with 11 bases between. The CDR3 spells CASSLDGGLNTGELFF. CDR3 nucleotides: TGTGCCAGCAGCTTGGATGGGGGCCTAAACACCGGGGAGCTGTTTTTT.